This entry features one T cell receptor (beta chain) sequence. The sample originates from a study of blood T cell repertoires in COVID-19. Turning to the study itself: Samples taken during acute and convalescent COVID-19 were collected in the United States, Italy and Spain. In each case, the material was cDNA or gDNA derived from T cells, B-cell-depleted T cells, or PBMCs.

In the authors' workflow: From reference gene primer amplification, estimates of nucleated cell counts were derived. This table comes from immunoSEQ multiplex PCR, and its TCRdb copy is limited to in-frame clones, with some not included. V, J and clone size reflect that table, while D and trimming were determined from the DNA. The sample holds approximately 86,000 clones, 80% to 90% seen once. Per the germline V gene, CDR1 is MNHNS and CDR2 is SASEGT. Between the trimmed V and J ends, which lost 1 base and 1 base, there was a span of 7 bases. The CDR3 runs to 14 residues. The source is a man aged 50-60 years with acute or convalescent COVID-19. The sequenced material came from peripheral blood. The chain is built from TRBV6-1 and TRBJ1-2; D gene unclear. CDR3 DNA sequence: TGTGCCAGCAGTGAAGGAGGGAGTAACTATGGCTACACCTTC. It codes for CASSEGGSNYGYTF.